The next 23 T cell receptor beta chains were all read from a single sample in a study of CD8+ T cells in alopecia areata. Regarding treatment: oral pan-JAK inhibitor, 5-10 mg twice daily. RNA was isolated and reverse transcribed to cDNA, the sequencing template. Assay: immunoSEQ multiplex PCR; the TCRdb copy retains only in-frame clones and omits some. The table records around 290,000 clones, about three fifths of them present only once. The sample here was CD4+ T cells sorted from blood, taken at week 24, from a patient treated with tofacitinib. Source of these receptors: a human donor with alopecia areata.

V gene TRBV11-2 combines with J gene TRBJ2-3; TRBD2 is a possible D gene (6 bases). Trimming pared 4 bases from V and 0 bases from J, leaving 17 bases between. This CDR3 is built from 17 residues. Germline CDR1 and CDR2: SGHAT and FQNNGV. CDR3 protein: CASSSQRAFSSTDTQYF. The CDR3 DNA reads TGTGCCAGCAGCTCCCAGCGGGCCTTTTCTAGCACAGATACGCAGTATTTT.

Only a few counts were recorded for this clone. The CDR3: CASSDRVAGELFF. As DNA, the CDR3 is TGTGCCAGCAGTGACAGGGTTGCCGGGGAGCTGTTTTTT. The chain has TRBV2 and TRBJ2-2, with D possibly TRBD1 on 5 matching bases. Germline CDR1 is SNHLY and CDR2 is FYNNEI. Trimming took 3 bases from V and 6 from J, leaving 8 bases between them. The CDR3 sequence is 13 residues long.

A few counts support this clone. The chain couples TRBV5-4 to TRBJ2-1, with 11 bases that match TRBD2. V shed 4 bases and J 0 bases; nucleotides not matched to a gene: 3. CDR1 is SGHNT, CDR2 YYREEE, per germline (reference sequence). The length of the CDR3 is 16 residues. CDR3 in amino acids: CASSTGLAGSYNEQFF. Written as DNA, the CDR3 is TGTGCCAGCAGCACTGGACTAGCGGGCTCCTACAATGAGCAGTTCTTC.

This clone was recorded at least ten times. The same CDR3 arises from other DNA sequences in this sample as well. This CDR3 is CASSLGLGTEAFF. The CDR3, as DNA: TGCGCCAGCAGCTTGGGTCTGGGCACTGAAGCTTTCTTT. This chain joins TRBV5-1 and TRBJ1-1; no reliable D call. V was clipped by 0 bases and J by 4 bases, with 7 bases between them. The V gene's germline CDR1 is SGHRS and CDR2 YFSETQ. The CDR3 is made up of 13 amino acids.

The CDR3 loop is CAWSVGGSPPEETQYF. CDR3 bases: TGTGCCTGGAGTGTTGGAGGCTCACCCCCCGAGGAGACCCAGTACTTC. This sequence joins TRBV30 and TRBJ2-5; tentative D call: TRBD2 (5 bases). From germline, CDR1 is GTSNPN and CDR2 SVGIG (reference sequence). The CDR3 covers 16 residues. With 0 bases removed from V and 5 bases from J, the gap between germline ends came to 19 bases.

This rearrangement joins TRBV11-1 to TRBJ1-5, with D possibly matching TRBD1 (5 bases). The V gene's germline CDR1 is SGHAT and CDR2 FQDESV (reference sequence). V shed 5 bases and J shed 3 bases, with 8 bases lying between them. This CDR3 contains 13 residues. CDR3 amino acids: CASSRGANQPQHF. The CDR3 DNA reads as TGTGCCAGCAGCCGCGGGGCCAATCAGCCCCAGCATTTT.

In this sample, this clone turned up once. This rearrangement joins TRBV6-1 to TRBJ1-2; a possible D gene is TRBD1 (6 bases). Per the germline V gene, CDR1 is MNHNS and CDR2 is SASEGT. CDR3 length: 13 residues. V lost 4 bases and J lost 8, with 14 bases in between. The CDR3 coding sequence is TGTGCCAGCAGTGGGGACATTGGAGGCGGCTACACCTTC. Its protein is CASSGDIGGGYTF.

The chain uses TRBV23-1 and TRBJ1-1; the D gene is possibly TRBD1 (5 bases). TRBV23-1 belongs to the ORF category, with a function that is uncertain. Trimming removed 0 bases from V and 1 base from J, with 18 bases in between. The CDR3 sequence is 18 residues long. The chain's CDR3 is CASSQSGLCPVGNTEAFF. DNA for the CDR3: TGCGCCAGCAGTCAATCGGGGCTGTGTCCTGTGGGGAACACTGAAGCTTTCTTT.

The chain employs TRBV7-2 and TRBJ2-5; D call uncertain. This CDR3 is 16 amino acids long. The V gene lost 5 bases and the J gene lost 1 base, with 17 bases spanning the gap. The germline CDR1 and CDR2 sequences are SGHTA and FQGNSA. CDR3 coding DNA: TGTGCCAGCAGCGTAACCCCCGCTAGAGGCCAAGAGACCCAGTACTTC. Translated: CASSVTPARGQETQYF. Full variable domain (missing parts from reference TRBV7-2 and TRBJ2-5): GAGVSQSPSNKVTEKGKDVELRCDPISGHTALYWYRQSLGQGLEFLIYFQGNSAPDKSGLPSDRFSAERTGGSVSTLTIQRTQQEDSAVYLCASSVTPARGQETQYFGPGTRLLVL.

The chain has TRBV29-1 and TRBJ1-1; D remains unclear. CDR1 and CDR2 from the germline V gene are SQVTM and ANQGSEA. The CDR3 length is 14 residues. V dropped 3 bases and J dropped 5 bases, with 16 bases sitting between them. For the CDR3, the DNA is TGCAGCGTTGACCCCAGTGGAGCGCGGACTGAAGCTTTCTTT. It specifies CSVDPSGARTEAFF. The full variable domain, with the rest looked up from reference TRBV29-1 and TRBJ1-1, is SAVISQKPSRDICQRGTSLTIQCQVDSQVTMMFWYRQQPGQSLTLIATANQGSEATYESGFVIDKFPISRPNLTFSTLTVSNMSPEDSSIYLCSVDPSGARTEAFFGQGTRLTVV.

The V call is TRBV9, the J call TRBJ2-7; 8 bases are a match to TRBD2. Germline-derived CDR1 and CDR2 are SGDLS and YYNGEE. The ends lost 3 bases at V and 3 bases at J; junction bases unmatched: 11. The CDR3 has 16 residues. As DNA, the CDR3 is TGTGCCAGCAGCGACCCACGGGGCGGGGGGTACTACGAGCAGTACTTC. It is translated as CASSDPRGGGYYEQYF. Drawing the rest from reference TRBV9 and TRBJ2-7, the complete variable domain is DSGVTQTPKHLITATGQRVTLRCSPRSGDLSVYWYQQSLDQGLQFLIQYYNGEERAKGNILERFSAQQFPDLHSELNLSSLELGDSALYFCASSDPRGGGYYEQYFGPGTRLTVT.

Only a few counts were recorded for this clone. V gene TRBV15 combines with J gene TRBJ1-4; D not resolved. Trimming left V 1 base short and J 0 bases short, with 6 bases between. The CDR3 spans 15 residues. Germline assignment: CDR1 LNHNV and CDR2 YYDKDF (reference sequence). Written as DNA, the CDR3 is TGTGCCACCAGCAGAGCTCCTACAACTAATGAAAAACTGTTTTTT. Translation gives CATSRAPTTNEKLFF.

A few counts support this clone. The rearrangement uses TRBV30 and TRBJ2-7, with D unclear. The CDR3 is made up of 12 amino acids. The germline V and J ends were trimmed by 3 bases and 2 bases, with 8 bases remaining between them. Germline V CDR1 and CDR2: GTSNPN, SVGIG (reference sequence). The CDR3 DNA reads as TGTGCCTGGAGCCGGATAACCTACGAGCAGTACTTC. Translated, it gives CAWSRITYEQYF.

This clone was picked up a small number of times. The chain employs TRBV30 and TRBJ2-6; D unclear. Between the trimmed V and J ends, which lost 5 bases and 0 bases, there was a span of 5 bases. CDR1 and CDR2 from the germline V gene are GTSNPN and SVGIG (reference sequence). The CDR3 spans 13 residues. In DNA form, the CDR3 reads TGTGCCTGGCTAGGCTCTGGGGCCAACGTCCTGACTTTC. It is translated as CAWLGSGANVLTF.

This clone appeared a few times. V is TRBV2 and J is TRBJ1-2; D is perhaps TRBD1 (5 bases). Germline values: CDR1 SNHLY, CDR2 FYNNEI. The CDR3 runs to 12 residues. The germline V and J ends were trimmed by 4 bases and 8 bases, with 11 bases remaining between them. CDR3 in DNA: TGTGCCAGCAGTGCCTCCAGGGTAGGCTACACCTTC. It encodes CASSASRVGYTF.

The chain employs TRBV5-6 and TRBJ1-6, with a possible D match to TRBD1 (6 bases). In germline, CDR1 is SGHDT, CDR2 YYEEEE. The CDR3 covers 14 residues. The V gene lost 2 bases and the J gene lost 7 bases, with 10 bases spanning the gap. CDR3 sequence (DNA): TGTGCCAGCAGCTTCCGGGGGACAAATTCACCCCTCCACTTT. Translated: CASSFRGTNSPLHF.

The CDR3 loop is CASSSRGGSYEQYF. The CDR3 DNA reads as TGTGCCAGCAGTTCCCGTGGGGGTTCCTACGAGCAGTACTTC. The rearrangement joins TRBV25-1 to TRBJ2-7; tentatively, D is TRBD1 or TRBD2 (5 bases each). Germline V gene lookup returns CDR1 MGHDK and CDR2 SYGVNS. This CDR3 has 14 residues. The V end was cut by 5 bases, the J end by 1 base, with 12 bases between.

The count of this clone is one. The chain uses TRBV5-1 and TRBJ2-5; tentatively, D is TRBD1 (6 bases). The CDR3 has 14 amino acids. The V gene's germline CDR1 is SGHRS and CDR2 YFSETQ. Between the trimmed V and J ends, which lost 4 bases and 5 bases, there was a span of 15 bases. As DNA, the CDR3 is TGCGCCAGCAGCGGGCCGACAGGAACGGAGACCCAGTACTTC. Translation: CASSGPTGTETQYF.

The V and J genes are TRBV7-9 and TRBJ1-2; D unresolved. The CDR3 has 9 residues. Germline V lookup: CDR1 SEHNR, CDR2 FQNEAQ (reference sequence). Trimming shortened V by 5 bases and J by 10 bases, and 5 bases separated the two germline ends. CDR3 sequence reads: CASSTPYTF. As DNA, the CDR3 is TGTGCCAGCAGCACCCCCTACACCTTC.

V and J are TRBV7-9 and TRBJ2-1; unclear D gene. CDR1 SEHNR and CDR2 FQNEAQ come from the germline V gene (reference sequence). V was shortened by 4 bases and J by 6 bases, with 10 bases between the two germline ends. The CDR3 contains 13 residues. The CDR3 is CASSSSMGNEQFF. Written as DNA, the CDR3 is TGTGCCAGCAGCTCTAGTATGGGCAATGAGCAGTTCTTC.

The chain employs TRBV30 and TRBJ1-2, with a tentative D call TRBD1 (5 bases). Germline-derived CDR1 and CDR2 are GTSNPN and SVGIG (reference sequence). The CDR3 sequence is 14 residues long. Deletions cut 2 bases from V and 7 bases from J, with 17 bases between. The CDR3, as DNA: TGTGCCTGGAGTCGTGGGACTCCGAGTGGTGGCTACACCTTC. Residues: CAWSRGTPSGGYTF. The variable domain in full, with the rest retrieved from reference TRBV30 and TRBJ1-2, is SQTIHQWPATLVQPVGSPLSLECTVEGTSNPNLYWYRQAAGRGLQLLFYSVGIGQISSEVPQNLSASRPQDRQFILSSKKLLLSDSGFYLCAWSRGTPSGGYTFGSGTRLTVV.

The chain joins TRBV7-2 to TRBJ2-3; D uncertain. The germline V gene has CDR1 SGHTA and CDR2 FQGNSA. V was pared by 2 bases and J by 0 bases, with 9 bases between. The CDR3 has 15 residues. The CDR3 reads CASSLSLRSTDTQYF. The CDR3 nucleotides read TGTGCCAGCAGCTTATCGTTGCGAAGCACAGATACGCAGTATTTT.

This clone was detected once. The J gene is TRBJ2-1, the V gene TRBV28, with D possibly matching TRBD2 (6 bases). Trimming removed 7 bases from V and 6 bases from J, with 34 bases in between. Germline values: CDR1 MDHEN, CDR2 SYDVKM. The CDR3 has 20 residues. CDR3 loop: CASNPLGRGEVRQSRNEQFF. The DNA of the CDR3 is TGTGCCAGCAACCCCCTGGGGCGGGGTGAAGTGAGACAATCCCGCAATGAGCAGTTCTTC.